One and the same sample provided the 21 T cell receptor beta chains below, sequenced in a study of lymphopenia after photon versus proton radiotherapy. The assay was immunoSEQ multiplex PCR, and TCRdb's table has in-frame clones only and misses some. The sample has about 62,000 clones, about 85% seen once; the top ten hold 9.5% to 15%. The sequencing used peripheral blood, collected from a patient treated with proton-based radiotherapy. These receptors were collected from an elderly man with esophageal cancer.

The CDR3 DNA is TGTGCCAGCAGCGAGAGAAGGGACAATGAGCAGTTCTTC. This sequence encodes CASSERRDNEQFF. The chain joins TRBV9 to TRBJ2-1; D remains unclear. The germline gives CDR1 SGDLS, CDR2 YYNGEE. The CDR3 is made up of 13 amino acids. V dropped 3 bases and J dropped 5 bases, with 9 bases sitting between them.

The CDR3 region is CASSLAGSGRTDTQYF. In DNA, the CDR3 is TGCGCCAGCAGCTTGGCAGGTTCTGGTCGCACAGATACGCAGTATTTT. The chain has TRBV5-1 and TRBJ2-3; D is undetermined. Trimming removed 0 bases from V and 1 base from J, with 12 bases in between. The CDR3 is 16 amino acids. Germline V gene sequence: CDR1 SGHRS, CDR2 YFSETQ.

This chain links TRBV5-6 with TRBJ2-3; the match to TRBD2 covers 7 bases. In germline, CDR1 is SGHDT, CDR2 YYEEEE. The CDR3 contains 16 residues. V lost 0 bases to trimming and J lost 0 bases; unmatched junction nucleotides: 4. CDR3 protein: CASSLEILASTDTQYF. The CDR3 nucleotides read TGTGCCAGCAGCTTGGAAATACTAGCGAGCACAGATACGCAGTATTTT.

The chain has TRBV7-9 and TRBJ2-3, with D perhaps TRBD1 (6 bases). CDR1 is SEHNR and CDR2 is FQNEAQ in the germline V gene (reference sequence). The CDR3 runs to 15 residues. Trimming left V 2 bases short and J 4 bases short, with 13 bases between. CDR3 region: CASSLLGAGADTQYF. For the CDR3, the DNA is TGTGCCAGCAGCTTATTGGGGGCAGGAGCAGATACGCAGTATTTT. The variable domain in full, with the rest retrieved from reference TRBV7-9 and TRBJ2-3, is DTGVSQNPRHKITKRGQNVTFRCDPISEHNRLYWYRQTLGQGPEFLTYFQNEAQLEKSRLLSDRFSAERPKGSFSTLEIQRTEQGDSAMYLCASSLLGAGADTQYFGPGTRLTVL.

The V gene is TRBV1, the J gene TRBJ1-2. TRBV1 is shown as a pseudogene. There are 14 residues in the CDR3. This CDR3 reads CTSSQDREIDGYTF. The CDR3 region has the DNA TGCACCAGCAGCCAAGACCGGGAGATTGATGGCTACACCTTC.

J is TRBJ2-7 and V is TRBV2; 7 bases map to TRBD2. CDR3 length equals 12 residues. The germline CDR1 and CDR2 sequences are SNHLY and FYNNEI. J was trimmed by 2 bases and V by 7 bases; bases with no gene match: 2. The CDR3 DNA is TGTGCCAGCACCAGCGGGGCCTACGAGCAGTACTTC. Protein: CASTSGAYEQYF.

V is TRBV5-4 and J is TRBJ2-2, with TRBD1 identical over 12 bases. From germline, CDR1 is SGHNT and CDR2 YYREEE (reference sequence). The CDR3 covers 16 residues. Trimming cost V 5 bases and J 6 bases; bases outside gene matches: 8. The chain's CDR3 is CASRHTGTGGSGELFF. The CDR3 nucleotides read TGTGCCAGCAGGCACACCGGGACAGGGGGCTCCGGGGAGCTGTTTTTT.

The chain recombines TRBV4-3 with TRBJ1-4; D is unclear. CDR1 and CDR2 (germline): LGHNA, YSLEER. V lost 1 base, J lost 8 bases, and 17 bases lay in between. The length of the CDR3 is 16 residues. The CDR3 sequence: CASSQASVGMSEKLFF. The CDR3 nucleotides read TGCGCCAGCAGCCAAGCTTCGGTGGGTATGAGCGAAAAACTGTTTTTT.

The rearrangement joins TRBV5-1 to TRBJ2-5, with D possibly TRBD2 on 5 matching bases. The germline V gene encodes CDR1 SGHRS and CDR2 YFSETQ. The length of the CDR3 is 14 residues. The ends were cut back, 4 bases at V and 4 bases at J, with 14 bases in the middle. For the CDR3, the DNA is TGCGCCAGCAGCCCCCTGGGAGTAGCAGAGACCCAGTACTTC. Its translation is CASSPLGVAETQYF.

The chain couples TRBV6-5 to TRBJ2-5; TRBD1 matches 9 bases. V lost 8 bases to trimming and J lost 6 bases; unmatched junction nucleotides: 10. CDR3 length equals 14 residues. From germline, CDR1 is MNHEY and CDR2 SVGAGI. CDR3 bases: TGTGCCAGCGGGAGGGGAGGACAGGGGCAGACCCAGTACTTC. As protein: CASGRGGQGQTQYF.

This rearrangement joins TRBV29-1 to TRBJ2-5, with D possibly being TRBD1 (6 bases). Gene TRBJ2-7 matches the end of the DNA better, so the J call may be wrong. Germline CDR1 is SQVTM and CDR2 is ANQGSEA. This CDR3 contains 12 residues. The chain's CDR3 is CSVAWGLYEQYF. Written as DNA, the CDR3 is TGCAGCGTTGCGTGGGGGCTATACGAGCAGTACTTC.

The DNA of the CDR3 is TGTGCCAGCAGCCTCCGGATGAACACTGAAGCTTTCTTT. Its protein product is CASSLRMNTEAFF. This chain uses TRBV7-9 with TRBJ1-1; no firm D call. Trimming removed 5 bases at V and 0 bases at J, with 7 bases between. This CDR3 region has 13 residues. CDR1 is SEHNR, CDR2 FQNEAQ, per germline (reference sequence).

The chain carries TRBV18 and TRBJ1-3; D uncertain. Trimming took 3 bases from V and 3 from J, leaving 9 bases between them. Germline V CDR1 and CDR2: KGHSH, LQKENI. CDR3 size: 14 residues. CDR3 nucleotides: TGTGCCAGCTCACCGGCGGCTAATGGAAACACCATATATTTT. It is translated as CASSPAANGNTIYF. The entire variable domain, with the rest obtained from reference TRBV18 and TRBJ1-3, is as follows: NAGVMQNPRHLVRRRGQEARLRCSPMKGHSHVYWYRQLPEEGLKFMVYLQKENIIDESGMPKERFSAEFPKEGPSILRIQQVVRGDSAAYFCASSPAANGNTIYFGEGSWLTVV.

The CDR3 bases are TGCGCCAGCAGCCATTCTGGAACCGGGGAATATGAGCAGTTCTTC. Its translation is CASSHSGTGEYEQFF. The V and J genes are TRBV4-3 and TRBJ2-1; D possibly corresponds to TRBD2 (5 bases). Trimming pared 3 bases from V and 8 bases from J, leaving 17 bases between. The germline CDR1 and CDR2 sequences are LGHNA and YSLEER. The CDR3 runs to 15 residues.

V gene TRBV29-1 combines with J gene TRBJ2-3; D is unresolved. Looked up from germline, CDR1 is SQVTM and CDR2 is ANQGSEA. The V end was cut by 6 bases, the J end by 4 bases, with 11 bases between. CDR3 length equals 12 residues. CDR3 in DNA: TGCAGCGTGACGGACGGGTCAGATACGCAGTATTTT. It yields the protein CSVTDGSDTQYF.

The chain carries TRBV11-2 and TRBJ1-5; 8 bases are a match to TRBD1. The CDR3 covers 17 residues. The germline CDR1 and CDR2 sequences are SGHAT and FQNNGV. Trimming at V came to 4 bases and at J to 1 base, leaving 9 bases not matched to a gene. CDR3 bases: TGTGCCAGCAGCTCCGGACAGGGAAGTGGCAGCAATCAGCCCCAGCATTTT. Its protein product is CASSSGQGSGSNQPQHF.

The rearrangement links TRBV6-1 to TRBJ1-1; 9 bases agree with TRBD1. V lost 6 bases, J lost 10 bases, and 12 bases stayed unmatched. Germline assignment: CDR1 MNHNS and CDR2 SASEGT. The CDR3 covers 14 residues. The CDR3 nucleotides are TGTGCCAGCAGCTTTAATGGGGGGACAGGGACAGCTTTCTTT. Amino acid sequence: CASSFNGGTGTAFF.

This clone appeared many times. The chain joins TRBV18 to TRBJ1-1; no reliable D call. V gave up 3 bases and J gave up 11 bases, with 13 bases separating them. CDR1 and CDR2 (germline): KGHSH, LQKENI. This CDR3 is built from 12 residues. CDR3: CASSPRGLDAFF. The CDR3 nucleotides are TGTGCCAGCTCACCCCGGGGTCTGGACGCTTTCTTT.

This clone was seen just once. This sample includes further DNA sequences coding for the same CDR3. The chain recombines TRBV7-2 with TRBJ1-5; D is possibly TRBD1 (6 bases). CDR3 length equals 15 residues. V lost 4 bases and J lost 0, with 10 bases in between. Germline V gene sequence: CDR1 SGHTA, CDR2 FQGNSA. As DNA, the CDR3 is TGTGCCAGCAGCTCGACAGGCCTTAGCAATCAGCCCCAGCATTTT. Its translation: CASSSTGLSNQPQHF.

This clone was observed a handful of times. The J gene is TRBJ2-3, the V gene TRBV15, with 7 nucleotides matching TRBD2. From germline, CDR1 is LNHNV and CDR2 YYDKDF (reference sequence). The CDR3 length is 14 residues. Trimming at V came to 4 bases and at J to 4 bases, leaving 5 bases not matched to a gene. CDR3 nucleotides: TGTGCCACCAGCAAGGGAGGGGACTCAGATACGCAGTATTTT. Its translation: CATSKGGDSDTQYF.

The J gene is TRBJ1-6, the V gene TRBV7-2; a weak D match, TRBD1 (5 bases). Between the trimmed V and J ends, which lost 6 bases and 5 bases, there was a span of 23 bases. The CDR3 totals 18 residues. CDR1 is SGHTA and CDR2 is FQGNSA in the germline V gene. The DNA of the CDR3 is TGTGCCAGCAGTCACCCCCCAGGTGGGGGAAACCATAATTCACCCCTCCACTTT. Protein product: CASSHPPGGGNHNSPLHF. Using reference TRBV7-2 and TRBJ1-6 for the parts outside the CDR3, the full variable domain is GAGVSQSPSNKVTEKGKDVELRCDPISGHTALYWYRQSLGQGLEFLIYFQGNSAPDKSGLPSDRFSAERTGGSVSTLTIQRTQQEDSAVYLCASSHPPGGGNHNSPLHFGNGTRLTVT.